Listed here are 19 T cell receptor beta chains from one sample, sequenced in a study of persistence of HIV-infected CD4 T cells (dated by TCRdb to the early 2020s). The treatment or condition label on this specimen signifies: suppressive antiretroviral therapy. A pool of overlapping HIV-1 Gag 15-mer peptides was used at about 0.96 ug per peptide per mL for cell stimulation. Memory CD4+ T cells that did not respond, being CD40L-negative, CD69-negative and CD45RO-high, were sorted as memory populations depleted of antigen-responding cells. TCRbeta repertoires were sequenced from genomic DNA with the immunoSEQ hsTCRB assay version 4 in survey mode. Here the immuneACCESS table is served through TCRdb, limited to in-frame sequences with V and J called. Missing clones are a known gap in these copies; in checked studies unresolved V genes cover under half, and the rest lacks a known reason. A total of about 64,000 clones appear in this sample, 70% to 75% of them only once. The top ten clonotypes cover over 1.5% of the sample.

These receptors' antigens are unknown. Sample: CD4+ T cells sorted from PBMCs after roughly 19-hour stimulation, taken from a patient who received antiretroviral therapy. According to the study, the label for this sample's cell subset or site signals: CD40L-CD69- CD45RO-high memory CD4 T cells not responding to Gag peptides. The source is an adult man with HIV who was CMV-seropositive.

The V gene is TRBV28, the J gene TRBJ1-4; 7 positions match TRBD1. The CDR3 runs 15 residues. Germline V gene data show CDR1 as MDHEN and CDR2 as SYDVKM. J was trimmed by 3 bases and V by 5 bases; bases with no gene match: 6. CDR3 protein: CASSPRQGPNEKLFF. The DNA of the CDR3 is TGTGCCAGCAGTCCCCGACAGGGTCCTAATGAAAAACTGTTTTTT.

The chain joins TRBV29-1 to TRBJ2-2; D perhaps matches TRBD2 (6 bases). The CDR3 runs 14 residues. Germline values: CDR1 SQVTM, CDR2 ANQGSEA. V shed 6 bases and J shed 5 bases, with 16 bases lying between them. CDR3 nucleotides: TGCAGCGTAGTAGCGTGGGCGGGGACCGGGGAGCTGTTTTTT. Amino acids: CSVVAWAGTGELFF.

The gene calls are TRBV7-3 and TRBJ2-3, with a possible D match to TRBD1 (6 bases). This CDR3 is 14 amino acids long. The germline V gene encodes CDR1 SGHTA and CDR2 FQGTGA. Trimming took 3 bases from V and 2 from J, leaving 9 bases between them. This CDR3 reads CASSLGHSTDTQYF. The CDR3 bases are TGTGCCAGCAGCTTGGGACATTCCACAGATACGCAGTATTTT.

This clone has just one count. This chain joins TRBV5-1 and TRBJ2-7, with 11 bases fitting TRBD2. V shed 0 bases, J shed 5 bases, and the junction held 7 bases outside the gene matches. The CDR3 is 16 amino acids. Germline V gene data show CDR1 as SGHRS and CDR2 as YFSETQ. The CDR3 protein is CASSLATSGERDEQYF. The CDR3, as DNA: TGCGCCAGCAGCTTGGCGACTAGCGGGGAGAGGGACGAGCAGTACTTC.

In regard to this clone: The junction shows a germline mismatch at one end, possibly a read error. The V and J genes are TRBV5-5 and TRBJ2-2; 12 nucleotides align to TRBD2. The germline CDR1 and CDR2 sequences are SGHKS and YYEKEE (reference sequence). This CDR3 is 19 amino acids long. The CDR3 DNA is TGTGCCAGCAGCTTCGGCCTAGCGGGGGGGCCCAGGAACCCCGGGGAGCTGTTTTTT. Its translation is CASSFGLAGGPRNPGELFF.

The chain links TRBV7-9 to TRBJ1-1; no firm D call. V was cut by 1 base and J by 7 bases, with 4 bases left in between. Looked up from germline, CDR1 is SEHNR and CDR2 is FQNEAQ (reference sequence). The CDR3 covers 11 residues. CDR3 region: CASSLVREAFF. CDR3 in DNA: TGTGCCAGCAGCTTAGTGCGTGAAGCTTTCTTT.

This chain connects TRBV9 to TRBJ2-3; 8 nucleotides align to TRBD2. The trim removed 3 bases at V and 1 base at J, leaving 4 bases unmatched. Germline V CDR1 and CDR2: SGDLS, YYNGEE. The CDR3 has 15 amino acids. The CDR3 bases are TGTGCCAGCAGCGCGCAGCGGGGGCGCACAGATACGCAGTATTTT. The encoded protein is CASSAQRGRTDTQYF.

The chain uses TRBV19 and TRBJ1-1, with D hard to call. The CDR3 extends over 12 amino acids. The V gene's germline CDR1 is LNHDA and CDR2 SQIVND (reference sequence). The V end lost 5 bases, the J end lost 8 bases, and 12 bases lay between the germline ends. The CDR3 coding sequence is TGTGCCAGTAGTCTGCCTCGGGGAGAAGCTTTCTTT. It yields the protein CASSLPRGEAFF. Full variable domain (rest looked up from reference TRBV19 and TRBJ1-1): DGGITQSPKYLFRKEGQNVTLSCEQNLNHDAMYWYRQDPGQGLRLIYYSQIVNDFQKGDIAEGYSVSREKKESFPLTVTSAQKNPTAFYLCASSLPRGEAFFGQGTRLTVV.

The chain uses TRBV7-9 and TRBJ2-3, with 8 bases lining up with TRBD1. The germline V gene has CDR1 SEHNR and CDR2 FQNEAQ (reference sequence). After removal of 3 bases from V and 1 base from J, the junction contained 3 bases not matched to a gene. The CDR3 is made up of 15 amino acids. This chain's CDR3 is CASSFLTGGTDTQYF. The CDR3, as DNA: TGTGCCAGCAGCTTCCTGACAGGGGGCACAGATACGCAGTATTTT.

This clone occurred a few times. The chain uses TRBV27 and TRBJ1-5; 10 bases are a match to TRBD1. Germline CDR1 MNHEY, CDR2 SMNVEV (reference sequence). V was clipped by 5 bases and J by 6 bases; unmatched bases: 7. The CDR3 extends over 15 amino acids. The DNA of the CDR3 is TGTGCCAGCAGTCCGCGACAGGGGGCAGGTCAGCCCCAGCATTTT. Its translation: CASSPRQGAGQPQHF.

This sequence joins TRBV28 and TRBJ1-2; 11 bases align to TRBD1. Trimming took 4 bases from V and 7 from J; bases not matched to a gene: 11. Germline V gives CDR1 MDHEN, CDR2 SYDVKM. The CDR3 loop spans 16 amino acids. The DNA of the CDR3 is TGTGCCAGCAGTTCCACCCCCCGGACAGGGGGCAGTGGCTACACCTTC. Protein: CASSSTPRTGGSGYTF.

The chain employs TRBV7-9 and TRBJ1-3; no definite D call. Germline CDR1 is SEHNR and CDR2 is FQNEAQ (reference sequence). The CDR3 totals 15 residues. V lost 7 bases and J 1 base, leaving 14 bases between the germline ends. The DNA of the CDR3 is TGTGCCAGCATCCCCGGGTCAGCTTCTGGAAACACCATATATTTT. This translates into CASIPGSASGNTIYF. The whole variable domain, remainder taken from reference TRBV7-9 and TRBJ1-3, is DTGVSQNPRHKITKRGQNVTFRCDPISEHNRLYWYRQTLGQGPEFLTYFQNEAQLEKSRLLSDRFSAERPKGSFSTLEIQRTEQGDSAMYLCASIPGSASGNTIYFGEGSWLTVV.

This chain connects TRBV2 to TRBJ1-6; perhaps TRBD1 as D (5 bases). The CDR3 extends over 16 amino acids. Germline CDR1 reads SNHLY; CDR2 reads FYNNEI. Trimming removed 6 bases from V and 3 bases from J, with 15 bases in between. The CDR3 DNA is TGTGCCAGCAGGGGCGACAGCCGTTTCTATAATTCACCCCTCCACTTT. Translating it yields CASRGDSRFYNSPLHF.

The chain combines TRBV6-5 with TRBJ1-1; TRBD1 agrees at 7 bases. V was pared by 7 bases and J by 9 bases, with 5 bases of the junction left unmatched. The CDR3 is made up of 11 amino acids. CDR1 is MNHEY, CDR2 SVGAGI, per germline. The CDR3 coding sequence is TGTGCCAGCATCCAGACAGGGAAAGCTTTCTTT. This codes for CASIQTGKAFF.

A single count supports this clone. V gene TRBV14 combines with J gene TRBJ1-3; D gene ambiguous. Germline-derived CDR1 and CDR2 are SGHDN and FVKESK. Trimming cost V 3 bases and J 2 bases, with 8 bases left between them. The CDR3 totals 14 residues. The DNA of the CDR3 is TGTGCCAGCAGCCAGGGGAGTGCTGGAAACACCATATATTTT. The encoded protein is CASSQGSAGNTIYF.

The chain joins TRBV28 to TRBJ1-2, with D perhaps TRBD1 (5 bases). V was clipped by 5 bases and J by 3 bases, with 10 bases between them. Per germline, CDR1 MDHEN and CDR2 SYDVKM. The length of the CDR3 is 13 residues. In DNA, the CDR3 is TGTGCCAGCAGTCGAGAGGGGCACTATGGCTACACCTTC. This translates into CASSREGHYGYTF.

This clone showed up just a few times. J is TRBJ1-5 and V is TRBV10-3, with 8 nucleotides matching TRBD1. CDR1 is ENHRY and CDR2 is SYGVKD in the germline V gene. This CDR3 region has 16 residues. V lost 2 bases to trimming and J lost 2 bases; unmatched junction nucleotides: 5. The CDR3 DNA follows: TGTGCCATCAGTGAGGGTAAGGGACAGGGCAATCAGCCCCAGCATTTT. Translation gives CAISEGKGQGNQPQHF.

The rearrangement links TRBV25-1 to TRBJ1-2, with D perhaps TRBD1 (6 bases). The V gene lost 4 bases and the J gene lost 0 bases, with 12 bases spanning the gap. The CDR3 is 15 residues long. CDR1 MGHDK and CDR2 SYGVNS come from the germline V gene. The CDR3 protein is CASSASDRPNYGYTF. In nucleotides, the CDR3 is TGTGCCAGCAGTGCCTCGGACAGACCTAACTATGGCTACACCTTC.

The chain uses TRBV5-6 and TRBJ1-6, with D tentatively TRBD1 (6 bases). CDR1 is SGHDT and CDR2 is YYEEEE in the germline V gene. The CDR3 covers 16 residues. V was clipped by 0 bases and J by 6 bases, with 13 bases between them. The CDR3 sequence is CASSLGLGGGNSPLHF. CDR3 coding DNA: TGTGCCAGCAGCTTGGGCTTGGGGGGCGGTAATTCACCCCTCCACTTT.